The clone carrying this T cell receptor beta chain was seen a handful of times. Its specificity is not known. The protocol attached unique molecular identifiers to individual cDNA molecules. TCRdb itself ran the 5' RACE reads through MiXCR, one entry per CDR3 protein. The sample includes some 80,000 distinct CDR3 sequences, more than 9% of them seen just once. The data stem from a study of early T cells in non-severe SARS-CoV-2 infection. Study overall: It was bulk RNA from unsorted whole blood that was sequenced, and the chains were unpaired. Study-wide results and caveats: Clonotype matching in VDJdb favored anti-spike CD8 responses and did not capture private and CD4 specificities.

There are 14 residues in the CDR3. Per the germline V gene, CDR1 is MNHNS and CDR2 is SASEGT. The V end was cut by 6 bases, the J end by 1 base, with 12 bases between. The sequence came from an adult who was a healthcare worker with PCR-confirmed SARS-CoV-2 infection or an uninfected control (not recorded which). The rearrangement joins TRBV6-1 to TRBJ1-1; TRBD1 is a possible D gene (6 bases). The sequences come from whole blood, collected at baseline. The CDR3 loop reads CASRARGPNTEAFF. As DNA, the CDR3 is TGTGCCAGCAGGGCCAGGGGCCCGAACACTGAAGCTTTCTTT.